The 5 T cell receptor beta chains given below trace back to one sample, sequenced in a study of monozygotic twins with inflammatory bowel disease. TCRdb re-called the 5' RACE reads and gives one entry per CDR3 protein, without DNA. The sample shows roughly 150,000 distinct CDR3 sequences, and 2% to 3% sits with its ten largest clones. The sequencing input was blood. These receptors all stem from a human donor with ulcerative colitis or Crohn's disease, or a healthy co-twin of an affected twin (not recorded which).

This rearrangement joins TRBV20-1 to TRBJ1-2. The CDR3 covers 13 residues. CDR1 DFQATT and CDR2 SNEGSKA come from the germline V gene (reference sequence). The CDR3 is CSAVDQVNYGYTF.

This chain joins TRBV20-1 and TRBJ2-1; TCRdb calls TRBD1, which cannot be checked without DNA. The CDR3 runs to 15 residues. Per germline, CDR1 DFQATT and CDR2 SNEGSKA (reference sequence). CDR3: CSAREWDRGLNEQFF.

This rearrangement joins TRBV12-3 or TRBV12-4 to TRBJ2-3; TCRdb proposes TRBD1, but this gene call is untestable without DNA. The CDR3 consists of 15 residues. The CDR3 region is CASSLVGPGTDTQYF.

The chain uses TRBV6-5 and TRBJ2-7; TCRdb designates TRBD1, a call that cannot be tested without DNA. CDR3 size: 14 residues. Germline V lookup: CDR1 MNHEY, CDR2 SVGAGI. CDR3 in amino acids: CASSYSYQGYEQYF.

V and J are TRBV18 and TRBJ2-6; absent DNA, TCRdb's TRBD2 call cannot be checked. CDR3 length: 18 residues. Germline CDR1 KGHSH, CDR2 LQKENI. This CDR3 is CASSPREGVSSGANVLTF.